Presented here are 15 T cell receptor beta chains from one specimen sequenced in a study of shared clonotypes between healthy human individuals. In the naive CD8 group, cells lacked CD45RO and were positively selected for CCR7, so terminally differentiated effector memory CD45RA+ cells were left out. The protocol was immunoSEQ multiplex PCR, while the TCRdb copy is restricted to in-frame clones and leaves out a portion. Of around 1.9 million clones in the sample, roughly 95% were seen once. The sample taken for sequencing was naive CD8+ T cells from PBMCs. The source of these receptors is a man younger than 35 in good health. Some clones in this sample may be carry-over from other donors' samples.

About this clone itself: The sample holds other DNA sequences that translate to the same CDR3. This sequence joins TRBV4-3 and TRBJ2-7; perhaps TRBD1 as D (5 bases). CDR3 length: 13 residues. CDR1 is LGHNA, CDR2 YSLEER, per germline. V gave up 0 bases and J gave up 3 bases, with 6 bases separating them. The CDR3 nucleotides read TGCGCCAGCAGCCAAGACAGGGACTACGAGCAGTACTTC. Its translation is CASSQDRDYEQYF.

V gene TRBV7-8 combines with J gene TRBJ2-5, with 8 bases aligning to TRBD2. CDR3 length equals 15 residues. CDR1 and CDR2 from the germline V gene are SGHVS and FQNEAQ. Trimming cost V 5 bases and J 1 base; bases outside gene matches: 6. Here the CDR3 reads CASSPPGGSQETQYF. CDR3 DNA: TGTGCCAGCAGCCCCCCGGGGGGGTCCCAAGAGACCCAGTACTTC.

The V gene is TRBV4-3, the J gene TRBJ2-7; weak D call: TRBD2 (5 bases). Germline CDR1 reads LGHNA; CDR2 reads YSLEER. CDR3 length: 14 amino acids. V gave up 4 bases and J gave up 3 bases, with 13 bases separating them. This CDR3 is CASSPRRLFYEQYF. The CDR3, as DNA: TGCGCCAGCAGCCCGCGAAGACTATTCTACGAGCAGTACTTC.

V is TRBV5-1 and J is TRBJ2-1; D may be TRBD1 (6 bases). This CDR3 has 15 residues. The germline V gene has CDR1 SGHRS and CDR2 YFSETQ. The germline V and J ends were trimmed by 2 bases and 4 bases, with 13 bases remaining between them. CDR3 nucleotides: TGCGCCAGCAGCTTAGGGCAGGGGAAGTACAATGAGCAGTTCTTC. Encoded protein: CASSLGQGKYNEQFF.

The chain couples TRBV19 to TRBJ2-7; D assignment may be TRBD1 or TRBD2 (5 bases each). The V end was cut by 3 bases, the J end by 2 bases, with 14 bases between. CDR1 and CDR2 (germline): LNHDA, SQIVND (reference sequence). The CDR3 sequence is 15 residues long. CDR3 sequence: CASSIFPGAPYEQYF. The CDR3 DNA sequence: TGTGCCAGTAGTATCTTTCCCGGGGCACCCTACGAGCAGTACTTC.

The rearrangement uses TRBV2 and TRBJ2-7; D possibly matches TRBD1 or TRBD2 (5 bases each). The CDR3 is 13 residues long. Germline CDR1 reads SNHLY; CDR2 reads FYNNEI. Trimming removed 6 bases from V and 0 bases from J, with 9 bases in between. The CDR3 region has the DNA TGTGCCAGCAGGGGACGGACCTCCTACGAGCAGTACTTC. Protein product: CASRGRTSYEQYF. The complete variable domain, with remaining parts taken from reference TRBV2 and TRBJ2-7, reads EPEVTQTPSHQVTQMGQEVILRCVPISNHLYFYWYRQILGQKVEFLVSFYNNEISEKSEIFDDQFSVERPDGSNFTLKIRSTKLEDSAMYFCASRGRTSYEQYFGPGTRLTVT.

The V gene is TRBV7-9, the J gene TRBJ2-2; 14 positions agree with TRBD2. V lost 5 bases, J lost 7 bases, and 12 bases stayed unmatched. Germline V gene data show CDR1 as SEHNR and CDR2 as FQNEAQ (reference sequence). This CDR3 has 18 residues. CDR3 amino acids: CASSRRPGLAGVGGELFF. The CDR3 DNA is TGTGCCAGCAGCCGAAGACCGGGACTAGCGGGAGTCGGCGGGGAGCTGTTTTTT. The full variable domain, completed using reference TRBV7-9 and TRBJ2-2, is DTGVSQNPRHKITKRGQNVTFRCDPISEHNRLYWYRQTLGQGPEFLTYFQNEAQLEKSRLLSDRFSAERPKGSFSTLEIQRTEQGDSAMYLCASSRRPGLAGVGGELFFGEGSRLTVL.

This clone was recorded once. The chain couples TRBV5-4 to TRBJ2-7; D assignment may be TRBD1 or TRBD2 (5 bases each). Germline values: CDR1 SGHNT, CDR2 YYREEE (reference sequence). The V and J ends lost 3 bases and 4 bases respectively, with 8 bases between them. The CDR3 contains 12 residues. Here the CDR3 DNA reads TGTGCCAGCAGCTCGGGGCTGTACGAGCAGTACTTC. This codes for CASSSGLYEQYF.

The gene calls are TRBV27 and TRBJ2-7; tentative D call: TRBD1 (5 bases). The V gene lost 4 bases and the J gene lost 1 base, with 14 bases spanning the gap. Germline CDR1 reads MNHEY; CDR2 reads SMNVEV (reference sequence). The CDR3 sequence is 15 residues long. CDR3 sequence (DNA): TGTGCCAGCAGTTACGCAGGGCACGGGTCCTACGAGCAGTACTTC. Protein: CASSYAGHGSYEQYF.

The chain recombines TRBV28 with TRBJ2-3; D gene unclear. The CDR3 runs 16 residues. Germline V lookup: CDR1 MDHEN, CDR2 SYDVKM. The ends were cut back, 6 bases at V and 2 bases at J, with 18 bases in the middle. CDR3 in amino acids: CASSINQVALTDTQYF. The CDR3 nucleotides are TGTGCCAGCAGCATCAACCAGGTCGCCCTCACAGATACGCAGTATTTT. Variable domain in full (rest from reference TRBV28 and TRBJ2-3): DVKVTQSSRYLVKRTGEKVFLECVQDMDHENMFWYRQDPGLGLRLIYFSYDVKMKEKGDIPEGYSVSREKKERFSLILESASTNQTSMYLCASSINQVALTDTQYFGPGTRLTVL.

This clone was observed a single time. The rearrangement joins TRBV4-3 to TRBJ2-1; 11 nucleotides line up with TRBD2. The V and J ends lost 3 bases and 8 bases, in that order; junction bases with no gene match: 15. The CDR3 spans 18 residues. From germline, CDR1 is LGHNA and CDR2 YSLEER. CDR3 amino acids: CASSHPLYSGRVVDEQFF. The CDR3 nucleotides are TGCGCCAGCAGCCATCCCCTGTATAGCGGGAGGGTAGTCGATGAGCAGTTCTTC.

V and J are TRBV2 and TRBJ1-1; perhaps TRBD1 as D (5 bases). The CDR3 covers 13 residues. CDR1 and CDR2 (germline): SNHLY, FYNNEI. V lost 2 bases and J 1 base, leaving 5 bases between the germline ends. The CDR3 DNA follows: TGTGCCAGCAGTGAACAGGGGAACACTGAAGCTTTCTTT. Translating gives CASSEQGNTEAFF.

This clone has a single count. This chain connects TRBV5-6 to TRBJ1-4; D is possibly TRBD1 (5 bases). CDR1 is SGHDT and CDR2 is YYEEEE in the germline V gene. V was pared by 2 bases and J by 0 bases, with 14 bases between. The length of the CDR3 is 17 residues. The CDR3 DNA reads as TGTGCCAGCAGCTTTAGGACGGGACTTGCAACTAATGAAAAACTGTTTTTT. Translated: CASSFRTGLATNEKLFF.

The chain recombines TRBV2 with TRBJ2-3; D is uncertain. With 7 bases removed from V and 3 bases from J, the gap between germline ends came to 17 bases. The CDR3 extends over 15 amino acids. The germline gives CDR1 SNHLY, CDR2 FYNNEI. CDR3 amino acids: CASIHGRTRTDTQYF. The DNA for the CDR3 is TGTGCCAGCATTCACGGCCGGACCAGGACAGATACGCAGTATTTT.

The chain uses TRBV7-2 and TRBJ2-7, with D possibly TRBD2 on 6 matching bases. Germline lookup yields CDR1 SGHTA and CDR2 FQGNSA. Trimming took off 5 bases at V and 2 bases at J, with 13 bases between the two ends. The CDR3 consists of 14 residues. The CDR3 here is CASSVRDSAYEQYF. CDR3 nucleotides: TGTGCCAGCAGCGTCCGGGACTCGGCCTACGAGCAGTACTTC. Variable domain in full (rest from reference TRBV7-2 and TRBJ2-7): GAGVSQSPSNKVTEKGKDVELRCDPISGHTALYWYRQSLGQGLEFLIYFQGNSAPDKSGLPSDRFSAERTGGSVSTLTIQRTQQEDSAVYLCASSVRDSAYEQYFGPGTRLTVT.